This entry features one TCR beta chain sequence. Its antigen is still unknown. No clone much larger than this one lies a single base away; base qualities are absent. Reading from cysteine to phenylalanine, the CDR3 counts 13 amino acids. The read is trimmed to its CDR3 DNA, 39 bases read in frame from base 1. Based on the germline V gene (reference sequence), the CDR1 and CDR2 sequences are LNHDA and SQIVND. Unmatched junction bases come to 8, with V trimmed by 10 bases and J by 5 bases. This entry is derived from a study of cytomegalovirus exposure and HLA in healthy donors (dated by TCRdb to 2017 to 2019). In terms of the full investigation: In an earlier analysis of roughly 590 of the donors, less than 350 Gb of sequence data and 100 million or so unique TCR beta sequences from about 190 million T cells were reported. About 310 gigabases of sequencing data and roughly 90 million unique TCR sequences were included in an early release covering about 700 HLA-typed donors. The genetic ancestry cluster associated with self-reported Caucasian donors included roughly 84% of the 300 to 450 genotyped donors. The aim of the study was to test whether cataloging public T cell receptors could identify signatures of past pathogen exposure. The study profiled the T cell repertoires of about 720 subjects by immunosequencing and related them to cytomegalovirus serostatus. A separate validation cohort of over 95 different subjects was used in addition to the approximately 700-subject first cohort. The study combined high-throughput TCR immunosequencing, statistical association of individual TCRs with disease status, and machine learning to predict cytomegalovirus infection status. A later analysis re-examined previously published TCR beta repertoires from around 670 donors and added high-resolution HLA genotyping to investigate patterns of TCR occurrence. Rather than drawing on any new phenotypic data, the later analysis identified candidate immune exposures from TCR beta sequences and the way those sequences occurred across donors. An earlier analysis of fewer than 700 of the donors applied high-throughput TCR beta sequencing to assess whether each TCR beta V gene segment acted as functional or pseudogenic. Donor age, sex, ethnicity and CMV serostatus were collected together with the repertoire data. Genome-wide SNP genotypes for about three fifths of the 666 donors were used in a later genetic analysis, which treated that subset as a discovery cohort. All discovery cohort repertoires had been generated on a single sequencing platform. HLA typing included class I and class II loci at four-digit resolution. Typing coverage differed by locus: A, B, C, DRB1 and DQB1 were typed in about 620-640 donors, DQA1 in about 550, DPA1 in some 570, and DPB1 in approximately 450. Because of strong linkage in the cohort, roughly five DR-DQ haplotypes were treated as single units for association and clustering. On average, roughly 200,000 unique TCR beta nucleotide sequences were sequenced per donor among some 420 genotyped donors of the cohort, with roughly 19% of those sequences being non-productive.

The receptor library was made with the immunoSEQ multiplex PCR assay. For the multiplex PCR, a mixture combining 60 forward primers for TCR Vbeta segments and 13 reverse primers for TCR Jbeta segments was used. Amplification of the CDR3 region of rearranged TCR beta genes was performed with a multiplex PCR assay on genomic DNA. Amplified TCR beta libraries were sequenced as 87-base-pair reads on the Illumina HiSeq System. Processing in the source paper ran as follows. A later analysis counted some 80 million unique TCR beta chains across the 700 or so repertoires, and roughly 11 million of these chains were shared by at least two donors. A nearest-neighbor algorithm error-corrected the raw reads and collapsed the reads into unique sequences, merging closely related sequences to remove PCR and sequencing errors. CDR3 sequences were aligned to IMGT reference sequences to assign V, D and J gene segments. For a sequence to be retained, a match of at least six nucleotides was required to both a V gene segment and a J gene segment. Rearrangements were called productive when the CDR3 lacked stop codons and stayed in frame with V and J; all others were non-productive. Following IMGT convention, CDR3 was defined as the stretch from the second conserved V-encoded cysteine to the conserved J-encoded phenylalanine. Sequences without an unambiguous match to a single V gene segment were excluded from the earlier analysis of 450 to 650 of the donors. In an earlier analysis of 450 to 700 of the donors, V segments were called functional above 56.7% productive rearrangements and were called segregating when the between-donor standard deviation exceeded 5%. A statistical classification framework was developed to diagnose cytomegalovirus status using the catalog of TCR beta chain sequences. In a later analysis, V and J genes were assigned by comparing TCR nucleotide sequences against IMGT/GENE-DB human TR gene sequences. Using the TCRdist pipeline, a later analysis assigned CDR3 sequences along with most-parsimonious VDJ recombination scenarios. In a later analysis, each TCR beta chain was defined by its CDR3 amino acid sequence together with its V-gene family, and reads without a unique V-gene family were excluded. A later analysis removed 450 to 600 highly shared, low-generation-probability nucleotide sequences to deal with suspected cross-contamination and a sequencing artifact. In a later analysis, a clonal expansion index was calculated for each public chain from normalized within-repertoire ranks of inferred template counts. In a later analysis, generation probabilities were computed using a VDJ recombination model fitted to out-of-frame rearrangements, and the results were checked against IGoR. Hypergeometric tests were used in a later analysis to score TCR-TCR, TCR-HLA and TCR-CMV co-occurrence, with a repertoire-size bias correction applied to the TCR pairs. In a later analysis, false discovery rates were estimated by permuting HLA or CMV assignments 20 times. In a later analysis, co-occurring TCRs were grouped using DBSCAN, and TCRdist sequence similarity was added for clustering within HLA-allele-positive subsets. Repertoires with fewer than 30,000 or more than 120,000 public chains, plus five repertoires with anomalous nucleotide sharing, were excluded from co-occurrence clustering. Held by TCRdb, this immuneACCESS table contains in-frame sequences only and omits some clones. Under half of the omission traces to an unresolved V gene where checked; the cause of the rest is unknown. The DNA was the basis for D and trimming; V, J and clone size are from that table. This sample has some 120,000 clones in its table, and 77% of those were observed once. Clones ranked in the top ten supply about 3.9% of the sample.

The cohort was made up of under 800 healthy bone marrow donors. At the time of sampling, all cohort members were nominally healthy, though unrecorded immune exposures were likely present. CMV serostatus was positive for almost 300 and negative for about 50% of the roughly 700 cohort members, and was not recorded for this donor. A peripheral blood sample was provided by each donor, and peripheral blood mononuclear cells were used for TCR beta sequencing. The Qiagen DNeasy Blood Extraction Kit was used to extract genomic DNA from the blood cell samples. Findings and caveats that apply to the study as a whole: A later analysis found that most CMV-associated TCR beta chains appeared HLA-restricted, with HLA associations seemingly driven largely by CMV exposure. A total of 150 or so TCR beta chains were listed by the study as associated with cytomegalovirus. A cluster of highly shared sequence variants was judged likely to be a technical artifact of the sequencing pipeline. In a later genetic analysis, fewer N-insertions in productive TCRs were reported among donors in an Asian-associated ancestry cluster than the 666-donor mean. The classifier was reported to diagnose cytomegalovirus status with high specificity and sensitivity in both the original cohort and the validation cohort. Assigning TCR associations to individual alleles was difficult when HLA alleles, especially DR and DQ, strongly co-occurred. At a false discovery rate of 0.05, a later analysis linked 15,000 to 20,000 TCR beta sequences to specific HLA alleles. Because counts were too low, about 15 rarely observed V segments, including chromosome 9 orphons, were left out of the earlier analysis of 587 of the donors. Three of the identified cytomegalovirus-associated TCR beta chains were confirmed in vitro to be specific for cytomegalovirus antigens. A further reported finding was that TCR beta sequences accurately predicted the HLA-A and HLA-B alleles for most subjects in the first cohort. Broadly in line with IMGT annotations, most TCR beta V segments showed up in productive rearrangements about 90% or about 30% of the time in an earlier analysis of several hundred of the donors. For the cohort, immune exposure information was limited to CMV serostatus. It was suggested by the authors that the approach could potentially be generalized to other disease states and immunological phenotypes. This cohort had only TCR beta chains sequenced, and the lack of alpha or paired-chain data limited which features could be detected. Correlated functional status among segregating V segments might reflect linkage disequilibrium, but an unknown experimental factor could not be ruled out. In a later analysis, the rate of TCR association differed among HLA loci, with DRB1 alleles having the most associated TCRs and HLA-C alleles having the fewest. HLA typing was unavailable for some donors at each locus, so association tests used only the typed subset. Presence/absence analyses assumed roughly uniform sequencing depth across donors, an assumption that may not hold. The 87-base-pair reads could not distinguish some IMGT-functional V segments, including TRBV6-2 and TRBV6-3, so those segments were excluded. Most TCR sequences were seen in very few donors, while some public TCRs were found in many individuals. In a later genetic analysis, a missense DCLRE1C variant was associated with V-gene and J-gene trimming of TCR beta chains, and the association was replicated in an independent cohort. Compared with equally common non-associated chains, HLA-associated TCR beta chains in a later analysis were more clonally expanded and had lower generation probabilities. According to a later analysis, parvovirus B19, influenza, CMV and Epstein-Barr virus appeared linked to several top co-occurrence clusters.

This TCR was recovered from a human donor in good health. The V and J genes are TRBV19 and TRBJ1-2, with 9 middle bases fitting TRBD1. Sequenced: PBMCs. The nucleotide sequence reads as follows: TGTGCCATTACTGGGGGACAGGGATATGGCTACACCTTC. It is translated as CAITGGQGYGYTF. Outside the CDR3, residues come from the reference TRBV19 and TRBJ1-2 proteins, so the full variable domain is: DGGITQSPKYLFRKEGQNVTLSCEQNLNHDAMYWYRQDPGQGLRLIYYSQIVNDFQKGDIAEGYSVSREKKESFPLTVTSAQKNPTAFYLCAITGGQGYGYTFGSGTRLTVV.